Included here is one T cell receptor (beta chain) sequence, with context. The target antigen is unknown. This sample was included in a study of shared clonotypes between healthy human individuals. The study, taken as a whole, reports: Relative to clonotypes present in all four donors, those not shared had lower generation probabilities.

The V gene end was trimmed by 6 bases and the J gene end by 9 bases; junction bases not matched to a gene: 14. The V gene's germline CDR1 is MNHNY and CDR2 SVGAGI (reference sequence). CDR3 length: 16 residues. The method was immunoSEQ multiplex PCR; TCRdb's version includes in-frame clones alone and lacks a portion of them. The sample yields under 2.5 million clones, about 90% seen once. What was sequenced was naive CD4+ T cells from PBMCs. As for subset: CD45RA+ positively selected. The TCR comes from a man aged 18 to 29 in good health. Some clones in this sample may be carry-over from other donors' samples. The chain couples TRBV6-6 to TRBJ2-1, with 10 bases that match TRBD2. CDR3 amino acids: CASSSRTSGKSSEQFF. As DNA, the CDR3 is TGTGCCAGCAGCTCCCGGACTAGCGGAAAAAGTAGTGAGCAGTTCTTC.